What follows describes a single TCR beta chain. Its matching antigen is unknown. Germline V gives CDR1 SGHRS, CDR2 YFSETQ. This CDR3 has 15 amino acids. The germline V and J ends were trimmed by 1 base and 0 bases, with 10 bases remaining between them. Employing constant-segment primers, 5'RACE generated TCR alpha and TCR beta cDNA libraries bearing sample barcodes and UMIs. MiXCR, run by TCRdb on the 5' RACE reads, gives a single entry per CDR3 protein. The sample records roughly 450,000 distinct CDR3 sequences, about 20% being singletons. The data are from a study of T-cell memory formation after mild COVID-19. Study results and caveats: Cross-reactive memory appears to have joined, as suggested by some responding clones showing up in pre-infection memory. Contracting CD4+ clones lay largely in CM and EM, with CD8+ ones residing in EMRA.

This sequence joins TRBV5-1 and TRBJ1-1; D is uncertain. The receptor's source is an adult woman who had mild COVID-19 (a few samples of this study predate the infection). Cell type and time point are not known. The sequenced sample consisted of PBMCs or a T cell subset sorted from them (not recorded which). The chain's CDR3 is CASSLRRNLNTEAFF. In nucleotides, the CDR3 is TGCGCCAGCAGCTTGAGGCGGAACTTGAACACTGAAGCTTTCTTT.